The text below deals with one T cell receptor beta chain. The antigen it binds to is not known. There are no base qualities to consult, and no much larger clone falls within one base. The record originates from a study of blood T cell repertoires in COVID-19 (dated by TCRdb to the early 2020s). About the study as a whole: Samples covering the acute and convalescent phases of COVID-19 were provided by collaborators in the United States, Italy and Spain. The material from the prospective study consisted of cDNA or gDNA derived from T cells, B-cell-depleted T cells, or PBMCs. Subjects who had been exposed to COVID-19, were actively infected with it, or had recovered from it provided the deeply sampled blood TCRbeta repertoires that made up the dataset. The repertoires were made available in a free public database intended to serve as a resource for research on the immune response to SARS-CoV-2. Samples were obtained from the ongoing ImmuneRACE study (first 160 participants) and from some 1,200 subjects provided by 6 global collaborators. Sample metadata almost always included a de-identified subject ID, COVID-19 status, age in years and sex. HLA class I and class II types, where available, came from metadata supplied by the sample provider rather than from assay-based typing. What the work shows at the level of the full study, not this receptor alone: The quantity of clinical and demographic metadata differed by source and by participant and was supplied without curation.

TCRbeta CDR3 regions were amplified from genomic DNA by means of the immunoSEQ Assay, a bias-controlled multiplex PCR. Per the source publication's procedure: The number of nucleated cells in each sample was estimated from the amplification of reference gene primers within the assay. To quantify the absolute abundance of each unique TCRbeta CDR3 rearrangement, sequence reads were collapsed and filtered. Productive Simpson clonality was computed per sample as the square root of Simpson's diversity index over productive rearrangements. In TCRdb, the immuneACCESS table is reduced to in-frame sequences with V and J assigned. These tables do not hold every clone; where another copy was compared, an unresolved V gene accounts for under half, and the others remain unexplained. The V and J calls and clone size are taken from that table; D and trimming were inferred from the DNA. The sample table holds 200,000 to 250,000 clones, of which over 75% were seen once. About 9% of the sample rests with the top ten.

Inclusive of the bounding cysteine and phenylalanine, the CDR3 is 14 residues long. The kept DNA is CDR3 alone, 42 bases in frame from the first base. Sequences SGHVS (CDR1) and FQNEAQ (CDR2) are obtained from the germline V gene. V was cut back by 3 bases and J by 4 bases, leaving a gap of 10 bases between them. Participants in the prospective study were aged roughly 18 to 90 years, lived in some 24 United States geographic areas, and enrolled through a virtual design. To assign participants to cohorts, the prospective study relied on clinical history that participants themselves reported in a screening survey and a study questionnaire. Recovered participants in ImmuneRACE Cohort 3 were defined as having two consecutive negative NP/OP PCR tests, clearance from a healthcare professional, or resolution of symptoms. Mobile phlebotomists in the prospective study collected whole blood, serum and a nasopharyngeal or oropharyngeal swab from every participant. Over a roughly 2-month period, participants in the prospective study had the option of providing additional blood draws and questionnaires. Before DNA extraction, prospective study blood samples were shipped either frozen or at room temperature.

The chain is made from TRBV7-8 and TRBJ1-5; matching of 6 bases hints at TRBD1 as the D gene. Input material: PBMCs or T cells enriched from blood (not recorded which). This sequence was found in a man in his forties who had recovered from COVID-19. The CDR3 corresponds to CASSLDSPNQPQHF. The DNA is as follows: TGTGCCAGCAGCTTGGACAGCCCGAATCAGCCCCAGCATTTT.